Below are 7 T cell receptor beta chains sequenced from a single sample in a study of shared clonotypes between healthy human individuals. Generated by immunoSEQ multiplex PCR, the TCRdb table keeps only in-frame clones and is missing some. Of 950,000 to 1,300,000 clones in the sample, approximately 70% were seen once. Sequenced input: memory CD4+ T cells sorted from blood. Subset indicated: CD45RA-negative fraction. These receptors came from a man aged 18 to 30 in good health.

This rearrangement joins TRBV4-1 to TRBJ1-1; 8 positions agree with TRBD1. The CDR3 has 15 amino acids. Germline V CDR1 and CDR2: MGHRA, YSYEKL. V was clipped by 2 bases and J by 5 bases; unmatched bases: 7. The CDR3 DNA reads TGCGCCAGCAGCCAAAGAACGACAGGGGATACTGAAGCTTTCTTT. This encodes CASSQRTTGDTEAFF.

The chain joins TRBV11-2 to TRBJ2-3; 8 bases fit TRBD2. The germline V gene encodes CDR1 SGHAT and CDR2 FQNNGV. The length of the CDR3 is 17 residues. V lost 2 bases, J lost 1 base, and 8 bases stayed unmatched. CDR3: CASSLKILRGGTDTQYF. DNA of the CDR3: TGTGCCAGCAGCTTAAAGATCTTGCGGGGGGGCACAGATACGCAGTATTTT.

The J gene is TRBJ2-7, the V gene TRBV5-1; TRBD1 might be the D (5 bases). The CDR3 loop spans 15 amino acids. Looked up from germline, CDR1 is SGHRS and CDR2 is YFSETQ. V was trimmed by 4 bases and J by 6 bases, leaving 20 bases between them. This CDR3 reads CASSVRGAYNGEQYF. DNA of the CDR3: TGCGCCAGCAGCGTGCGTGGGGCCTACAACGGCGAGCAGTACTTC.

This chain joins TRBV4-1 and TRBJ1-4; D is uncertain. Trimming cost V 2 bases and J 11 bases, with 12 bases left between them. There are 13 residues in the CDR3. Germline loops: CDR1 MGHRA, CDR2 YSYEKL. In DNA, the CDR3 is TGCGCCAGCAGCCAAAATACCGACCCGAAACTGTTTTTT. This encodes CASSQNTDPKLFF.

This clone was counted a few times. V and J are TRBV10-3 and TRBJ2-7; TRBD1 aligns across 8 bases. V lost 6 bases, J lost 7 bases, and 11 bases stayed unmatched. The germline gives CDR1 ENHRY, CDR2 SYGVKD. The CDR3 covers 14 residues. The CDR3 DNA reads as TGTGCCATCAGGGACGGACAGGGAAACAGTGAGCAGTACTTC. It yields the protein CAIRDGQGNSEQYF.

Comment on this clone: Other nucleotide sequences in the sample specify the same CDR3. J is TRBJ2-2 and V is TRBV18; D possibly uses TRBD1 or TRBD2 (5 bases each). This CDR3 has 15 amino acids. Germline V gene sequence: CDR1 KGHSH, CDR2 LQKENI. Trimming shortened V by 1 base and J by 3 bases, and 9 bases separated the two germline ends. The DNA for the CDR3 is TGTGCCAGCTCACCACGGCAGGGAGACACCGGGGAGCTGTTTTTT. Its protein product is CASSPRQGDTGELFF.

This clone was seen ten or more times. This rearrangement joins TRBV19 to TRBJ2-3; 8 positions agree with TRBD2. This CDR3 comprises 19 residues. CDR1 is LNHDA and CDR2 is SQIVND in the germline V gene (reference sequence). With V trimmed by 1 base and J by 3 bases, 15 bases remained unmatched. This chain's CDR3 is CASSIGVLLGGAVTDTQYF. CDR3 bases: TGTGCCAGTAGTATAGGGGTCCTCCTCGGGGGGGCCGTTACAGATACGCAGTATTTT.